The clone carrying this TCR beta chain was found a few times. Its matching antigen is unknown. Cells are PBMCs isolated from about 10 ml of fresh blood. These data originate in a study of T cells in Graves' hyperthyroidism and ophthalmopathy. Study findings and constraints: The model predicted ophthalmopathy a median approximately 6 months before onset. Using 13 V-J features, a model discriminated ophthalmopathy from stable hyperthyroidism.

The CDR3 has 14 amino acids. Between the trimmed V and J ends, which lost 2 bases and 2 bases, there was a span of 8 bases. Germline assignment: CDR1 LNHDA and CDR2 SQIVND (reference sequence). Amplification yielded TCR beta CDR3 regions, with RNA transcripts as the source. A first-round RT-PCR of the TCR CDR3 used the HTBI primer set. TCRdb reprocessed the multiplex PCR reads via MiXCR and lists one record per CDR3 protein. The sample contains about half a million distinct CDR3 sequences, about 22% of which appear only once. Sequencing was carried out using blood. This clonotype originated in a woman aged 70 to 79 with Graves' ophthalmopathy. The genes are TRBV19 and TRBJ2-3; D is unresolved. For the CDR3, the DNA is TGTGCCAGTAGTATACCCGCCGACACAGATACGCAGTATTTT. This encodes CASSIPADTDTQYF.